This entry lists 24 T cell receptor beta chains sequenced from one sample in a study of blood T cell repertoires in COVID-19. Data came from immunoSEQ multiplex PCR; TCRdb stores just in-frame clones and leaves some out. The sample carries about 250,000 clones, more than 80% recorded once. The sample consisted of peripheral blood. These TCRs come from a woman aged 25 to 45 with active or convalescent COVID-19.

This clone is a singleton in its sample. J is TRBJ2-3 and V is TRBV20-1, with 8 positions matching TRBD2. Germline CDR1 and CDR2: DFQATT and SNEGSKA (reference sequence). The trim removed 3 bases at V and 6 bases at J, leaving 14 bases unmatched. The length of the CDR3 is 16 residues. Written as DNA, the CDR3 is TGCAGTGCTAGTTCATCACCGGGACTAGTTTACGATACGCAGTATTTT. Residues: CSASSSPGLVYDTQYF.

This clone was seen only a few times. CDR3 protein: CASSLVTGVLTF. CDR3 coding DNA: TGTGCCAGCAGCTTAGTAACTGGCGTCCTGACTTTC. The rearrangement joins TRBV11-1 to TRBJ2-6; D gene unclear. V was clipped by 1 base and J by 12 bases, with 7 bases between them. Germline CDR1 SGHAT, CDR2 FQDESV (reference sequence). The CDR3 totals 12 residues.

This rearrangement joins TRBV28 to TRBJ1-1; 8 positions agree with TRBD1. CDR3 length equals 15 residues. With 5 bases clipped from V and 11 bases from J, the junction kept 16 bases outside the gene matches. Per the germline V gene, CDR1 is MDHEN and CDR2 is SYDVKM. CDR3: CASSDPQGARFMAFF. Here the CDR3 DNA reads TGTGCCAGCAGTGACCCTCAGGGGGCGAGGTTTATGGCTTTCTTT.

Only one count was recorded for this clone. The chain employs TRBV4-3 and TRBJ2-1; perhaps TRBD2 as D (5 bases). V lost 0 bases and J 0 bases, leaving 18 bases between the germline ends. Germline V gene data show CDR1 as LGHNA and CDR2 as YSLEER. The CDR3 length is 19 residues. In nucleotides, the CDR3 is TGCGCCAGCAGCCAAGAATTTAGCGCAGGCATTAGCTCCTACAATGAGCAGTTCTTC. This codes for CASSQEFSAGISSYNEQFF.

This chain links TRBV4-1 with TRBJ1-1; 9 bases line up with TRBD1. Trimming removed 0 bases from V and 0 bases from J; junction bases left unmatched: 20. Per the germline V gene, CDR1 is MGHRA and CDR2 is YSYEKL. The CDR3 runs to 22 residues. CDR3 bases: TGCGCCAGCAGCCAAGACCAACATATCGGGACAGGGAGGGTTTGGGTGAACACTGAAGCTTTCTTT. This translates into CASSQDQHIGTGRVWVNTEAFF.

V gene TRBV27 combines with J gene TRBJ2-3, with TRBD1 matching 8 bases. Germline CDR1 and CDR2: MNHEY and SMNVEV (reference sequence). V lost 6 bases, J lost 6 bases, and 17 bases stayed unmatched. CDR3 length equals 17 residues. CDR3 in amino acids: CASSRKAGGVGPDTQYF. DNA for the CDR3: TGTGCCAGCAGCCGCAAAGCAGGGGGCGTAGGACCCGATACGCAGTATTTT.

V usage is TRBV18 and J usage is TRBJ1-5, with 12 nucleotides matching TRBD1. The CDR3 has 15 residues. Germline V gene sequence: CDR1 KGHSH, CDR2 LQKENI. The ends lost 4 bases at V and 7 bases at J; junction bases unmatched: 5. The CDR3 DNA reads TGTGCCAGCTCACGGGACAGGGGGCCGGGACAGCCCCAGCATTTT. Translated, it gives CASSRDRGPGQPQHF.

This chain uses TRBV7-9 with TRBJ1-4; D may be TRBD1 (6 bases). Per the germline V gene, CDR1 is SEHNR and CDR2 is FQNEAQ (reference sequence). Trimming pared 5 bases from V and 8 bases from J, leaving 15 bases between. This CDR3 has 14 amino acids. The DNA of the CDR3 is TGTGCCAGCAGCGAGACAATCACAGGGGAAAAACTGTTTTTT. It encodes CASSETITGEKLFF.

The chain has TRBV18 and TRBJ2-5; perhaps TRBD1 as D (5 bases). The CDR3 runs 13 residues. CDR1 is KGHSH and CDR2 is LQKENI in the germline V gene. V was shortened by 2 bases and J by 5 bases, with 9 bases between the two germline ends. CDR3 DNA sequence: TGTGCCAGCTCACCAGGGGCATTGGAGACCCAGTACTTC. The encoded protein is CASSPGALETQYF. Complete variable domain (other parts from reference TRBV18 and TRBJ2-5): NAGVMQNPRHLVRRRGQEARLRCSPMKGHSHVYWYRQLPEEGLKFMVYLQKENIIDESGMPKERFSAEFPKEGPSILRIQQVVRGDSAAYFCASSPGALETQYFGPGTRLLVL.

The rearrangement uses TRBV3-1 (or the pseudogene TRBV3-2) and TRBJ2-5; D gene ambiguous. V dropped 5 bases and J dropped 1 base, with 5 bases sitting between them. The CDR3 length is 12 residues. CDR1 is LGHDT and CDR2 is YNNKEL in the germline V gene (reference sequence). The CDR3 sequence is CASSLLQETQYF. CDR3 in DNA: TGTGCCAGCAGCTTACTCCAAGAGACCCAGTACTTC.

The chain joins TRBV9 to TRBJ2-1; perhaps TRBD2 as D (6 bases). The V end was cut by 5 bases, the J end by 3 bases, with 15 bases between. Germline V gene lookup returns CDR1 SGDLS and CDR2 YYNGEE. The CDR3 length is 15 residues. The CDR3 spells CASSVTYGGYNEQFF. The CDR3, as DNA: TGTGCCAGCAGTGTAACGTACGGGGGCTACAATGAGCAGTTCTTC.

This clone was counted only a few times. The V gene is TRBV7-9, the J gene TRBJ1-1; D call uncertain. V was trimmed by 2 bases and J by 2 bases, leaving 9 bases between them. The CDR3 consists of 14 residues. From germline, CDR1 is SEHNR and CDR2 FQNEAQ (reference sequence). CDR3 bases: TGTGCCAGCAGCTTATCAGGCAGAAACACTGAAGCTTTCTTT. Encoded protein: CASSLSGRNTEAFF.

The CDR3 bases are TGTGCCAGCAGCTTCGGACAGGGGGATAATTCACCCCTCCACTTT. Its protein product is CASSFGQGDNSPLHF. V is TRBV7-9 and J is TRBJ1-6; 10 positions match TRBD1. This CDR3 region has 15 residues. Per germline, CDR1 SEHNR and CDR2 FQNEAQ (reference sequence). After removal of 3 bases from V and 5 bases from J, the junction contained 1 base not matched to a gene.

The V gene is TRBV28, the J gene TRBJ1-5; a possible D gene is TRBD1 (5 bases). V shed 8 bases and J shed 6 bases, with 17 bases lying between them. CDR1 is MDHEN, CDR2 SYDVKM, per germline. The CDR3 contains 14 residues. Written as DNA, the CDR3 is TGTGCCAGCGACTTAAGGGCAGGGATTCAGCCCCAGCATTTT. It specifies CASDLRAGIQPQHF.

In its sample, this clone was seen once. V and J are TRBV7-2 and TRBJ1-5; 7 nucleotides align to TRBD1. CDR3 length: 13 residues. Trimming at V came to 6 bases and at J to 7 bases, leaving 6 bases not matched to a gene. The germline V gene encodes CDR1 SGHTA and CDR2 FQGNSA. The CDR3 DNA reads TGTGCCAGCAGGCCCGGGACAGAACAGCCCCAGCATTTT. Its protein product is CASRPGTEQPQHF. The full variable domain, its missing parts supplied by reference TRBV7-2 and TRBJ1-5, is GAGVSQSPSNKVTEKGKDVELRCDPISGHTALYWYRQSLGQGLEFLIYFQGNSAPDKSGLPSDRFSAERTGGSVSTLTIQRTQQEDSAVYLCASRPGTEQPQHFGDGTRLSIL.

The V gene is TRBV7-3, the J gene TRBJ2-1; 10 bases are a match to TRBD2. The CDR3 spans 14 residues. J lost 4 bases, V lost 5 bases, and 2 bases had no gene match. Per the germline V gene, CDR1 is SGHTA and CDR2 is FQGTGA. The DNA of the CDR3 is TGTGCCAGCAGCCCAGCGGGGGGGTACAATGAGCAGTTCTTC. Protein product: CASSPAGGYNEQFF.

The V and J genes are TRBV9 and TRBJ1-3; no clear D. Germline CDR1 and CDR2: SGDLS and YYNGEE. The ends were cut back, 0 bases at V and 0 bases at J, with 13 bases in the middle. The CDR3 runs 17 residues. This CDR3 reads CASSVGPSELSGNTIYF. CDR3 coding DNA: TGTGCCAGCAGCGTAGGGCCCTCGGAGCTCTCTGGAAACACCATATATTTT.

The chain uses TRBV28 and TRBJ2-3; 8 nucleotides agree with TRBD2. The CDR3 is 17 residues long. With V trimmed by 7 bases and J by 8 bases, 20 bases remained unmatched. Germline V gives CDR1 MDHEN, CDR2 SYDVKM. CDR3 protein: CASTESGYGGATATQYF. The CDR3 DNA reads TGTGCCAGCACCGAAAGTGGATACGGGGGGGCCACCGCTACGCAGTATTTT.

The genes are TRBV19 and TRBJ1-1; D is perhaps TRBD1 (5 bases). CDR1 and CDR2 (germline): LNHDA, SQIVND (reference sequence). This CDR3 comprises 14 residues. Trimming stripped 1 base from V and 3 bases from J, with 9 bases between. CDR3 DNA: TGTGCCAGTAGTATAGTCGGGGGATACACTGAAGCTTTCTTT. Translating it yields CASSIVGGYTEAFF.

The CDR3 region is CASSENAVGGELFF. The CDR3 nucleotides read TGCGCCAGCAGTGAGAATGCGGTAGGCGGGGAGCTGTTTTTT. V gene TRBV10-1 combines with J gene TRBJ2-2; the D is unclear. V lost 2 bases to trimming and J lost 7 bases, with 11 bases between them. Germline V gives CDR1 WNHNN, CDR2 SYGVQD (reference sequence). The CDR3 loop spans 14 amino acids.

J is TRBJ1-1 and V is TRBV7-2; the D is unclear. The germline V and J ends were trimmed by 5 bases and 0 bases, with 13 bases remaining between them. CDR3 size: 15 residues. Germline CDR1 reads SGHTA; CDR2 reads FQGNSA. The CDR3 spells CASSPQSGLNTEAFF. CDR3 nucleotides: TGTGCCAGCAGCCCACAGTCAGGTCTGAACACTGAAGCTTTCTTT.

The rearrangement uses TRBV5-1 and TRBJ2-2; 9 nucleotides agree with TRBD1. The CDR3 consists of 14 residues. V lost 0 bases to trimming and J lost 6 bases; unmatched junction nucleotides: 0. The germline V gene encodes CDR1 SGHRS and CDR2 YFSETQ. For the CDR3, the DNA is TGCGCCAGCAGCTTGGGGACAGGGGCCGGGGAGCTGTTTTTT. It yields the protein CASSLGTGAGELFF.

The chain combines TRBV5-1 with TRBJ2-5, with D possibly being TRBD1 (6 bases). The CDR3 spans 15 residues. Germline V gives CDR1 SGHRS, CDR2 YFSETQ. The germline V and J ends were trimmed by 3 bases and 0 bases, with 12 bases remaining between them. CDR3 bases: TGCGCCAGCAGCTACAGGGCCCCCGACCAAGAGACCCAGTACTTC. As protein: CASSYRAPDQETQYF. Using reference TRBV5-1 and TRBJ2-5 for the parts outside the CDR3, the full variable domain is KAGVTQTPRYLIKTRGQQVTLSCSPISGHRSVSWYQQTPGQGLQFLFEYFSETQRNKGNFPGRFSGRQFSNSRSEMNVSTLELGDSALYLCASSYRAPDQETQYFGPGTRLLVL.

The chain's CDR3 is CASRRTGTLNYGYTF. CDR3 bases: TGTGCCAGCAGAAGGACAGGAACACTTAACTATGGCTACACCTTC. The rearrangement joins TRBV6-5 to TRBJ1-2, with TRBD1 matching over 7 bases. Germline CDR1 MNHEY, CDR2 SVGAGI. The CDR3 has 15 residues. V shed 6 bases, J shed 1 base, and the junction held 8 bases outside the gene matches.